This T cell receptor (beta chain) was profiled in a study of T cell responses to AZD1222 COVID-19 vaccine. Sequenced by immunoSEQ multiplex PCR; TCRdb stores in-frame clones only, minus some. The sample lists approximately 130,000 clones, around 89% occurring once. Germline V gives CDR1 SNHLY, CDR2 FYNNEI. The CDR3 has 12 residues. Trimming left V 6 bases short and J 3 bases short, with 6 bases between. The chain employs TRBV2 and TRBJ2-1; D ambiguous. The origin of this receptor is an adult who received the AZD1222 COVID-19 vaccine. The source material was peripheral blood, sampled 28 days after the second AZD1222 dose. The CDR3, as DNA: TGTGCCAGCAGCCAGGACTACAATGAGCAGTTCTTC. As protein: CASSQDYNEQFF.